This TCR beta chain appears in the sequencing data of a study of brain T cells in children with intractable seizures. For this clone: Its antigen is undetermined.

The protocol was immunoSEQ multiplex PCR, while the TCRdb copy is restricted to in-frame clones and leaves out a portion. Of under 45,000 clones in the sample, approximately 90% are singletons; the top ten hold just under 6.5%. Whole-study findings and limits: Viral specificity was inferred only from CDR3 similarity; HCMV serostatus was unknown. Pre- and post-surgery blood differed in depth, so pre-surgery absences may be undersampling.

The sequenced cases were selected for having the highest brain T cell transcript signatures. At least one anti-epileptic drug was given before surgery. Germline V lookup: CDR1 SGDLS, CDR2 YYNGEE. The CDR3 is 16 amino acids. Trimming took off 4 bases at V and 8 bases at J, with 19 bases between the two ends. The chain links TRBV9 to TRBJ1-6; maybe TRBD1 (6 bases). The sequence was collected from a girl aged 2-10 years with tuberous sclerosis and intractable seizures. Here the sequenced sample was peripheral blood, taken at surgery. The CDR3 spells CASSLSGAGQDSPLHF. The CDR3 bases are TGTGCCAGCAGCTTATCAGGGGCAGGGCAAGATTCACCCCTCCACTTT.